The sequence of this T cell receptor (beta chain) was determined in a study of blood T cells in healthy people across ages. The CDR3 consists of 15 residues. CDR1 is MDHEN, CDR2 SYDVKM, per germline. Concerning this clonotype: Its antigen is not known.

Next came a second PCR, run for about 6 to 11 cycles, which used a sample-barcoded 5' primer along with a J-beta primer mix. The authors tagged each cDNA molecule using a template-switch adaptor with 12 random nucleotides. One entry per CDR3 protein results from TCRdb running MiXCR on the 5' RACE reads. The data hold roughly 1.9 million distinct CDR3 sequences, with around 40% observed a single time. Broader study findings: Diversity was higher, and naive CD4+ cells more numerous, in long-lived donors than in aged donors. There was a strong correlation between TCR beta diversity and naive T cell percentage.

Per sample, extraction of total RNA gave at least 5 micrograms in every case. The chain joins TRBV28 to TRBJ2-4, with D perhaps matching TRBD1 (5 bases). The J call is uncertain, as TRBJ2-7 better fits the DNA end. This sequence originates from a human donor in good health. The sequencing sample was made of blood. The CDR3 region is CASSLRGANSYEQYF. The DNA for the CDR3 is TGTGCCAGCAGTTTAAGGGGCGCCAACTCCTACGAGCAGTACTTC.